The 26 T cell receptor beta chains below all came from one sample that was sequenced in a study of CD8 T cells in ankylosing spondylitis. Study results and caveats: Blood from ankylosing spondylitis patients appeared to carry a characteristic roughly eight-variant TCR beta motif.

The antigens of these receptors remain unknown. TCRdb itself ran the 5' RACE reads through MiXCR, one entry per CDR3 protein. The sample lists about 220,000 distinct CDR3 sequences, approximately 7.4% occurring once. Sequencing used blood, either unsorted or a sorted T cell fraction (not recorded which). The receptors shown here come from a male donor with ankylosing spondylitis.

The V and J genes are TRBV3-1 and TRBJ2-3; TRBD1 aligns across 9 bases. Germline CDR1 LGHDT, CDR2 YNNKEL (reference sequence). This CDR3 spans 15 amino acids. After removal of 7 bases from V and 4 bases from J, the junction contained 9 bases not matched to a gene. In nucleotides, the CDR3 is TGTGCCAGCACCTATAGTCGACAGGGGGCAGATACGCAGTATTTT. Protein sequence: CASTYSRQGADTQYF.

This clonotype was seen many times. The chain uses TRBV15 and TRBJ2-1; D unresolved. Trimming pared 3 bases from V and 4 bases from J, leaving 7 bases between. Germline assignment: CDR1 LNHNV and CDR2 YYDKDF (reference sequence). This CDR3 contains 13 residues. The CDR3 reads CATSSTGYNEQFF. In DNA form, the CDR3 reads TGTGCCACCAGCAGTACTGGTTACAATGAGCAGTTCTTC.

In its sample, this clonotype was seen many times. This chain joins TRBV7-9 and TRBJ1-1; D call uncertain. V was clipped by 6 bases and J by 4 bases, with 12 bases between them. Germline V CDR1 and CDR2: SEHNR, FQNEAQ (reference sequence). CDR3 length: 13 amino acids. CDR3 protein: CASSSTIFTEAFF. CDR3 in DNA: TGTGCCAGCAGTTCGACCATTTTCACTGAAGCTTTCTTT.

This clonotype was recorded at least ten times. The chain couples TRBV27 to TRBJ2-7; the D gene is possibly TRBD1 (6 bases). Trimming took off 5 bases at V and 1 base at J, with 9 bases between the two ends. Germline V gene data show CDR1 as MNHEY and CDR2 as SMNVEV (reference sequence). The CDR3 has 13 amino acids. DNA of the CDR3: TGTGCCAGCAGTCCGGGACAATCCTACGAGCAGTACTTC. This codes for CASSPGQSYEQYF.

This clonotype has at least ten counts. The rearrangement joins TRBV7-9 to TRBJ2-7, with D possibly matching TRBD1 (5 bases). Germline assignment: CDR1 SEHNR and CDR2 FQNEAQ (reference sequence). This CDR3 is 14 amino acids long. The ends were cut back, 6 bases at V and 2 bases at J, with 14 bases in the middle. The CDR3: CASSTSRVAYEQYF. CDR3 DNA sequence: TGTGCCAGCAGTACGTCCAGGGTTGCCTACGAGCAGTACTTC.

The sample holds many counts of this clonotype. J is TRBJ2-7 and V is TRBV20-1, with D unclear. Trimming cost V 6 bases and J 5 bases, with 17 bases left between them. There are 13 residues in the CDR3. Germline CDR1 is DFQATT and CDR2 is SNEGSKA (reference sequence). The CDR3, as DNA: TGCAGTGCCGACCGGTTTGGGTTCCACGAGCAGTACTTC. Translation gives CSADRFGFHEQYF.

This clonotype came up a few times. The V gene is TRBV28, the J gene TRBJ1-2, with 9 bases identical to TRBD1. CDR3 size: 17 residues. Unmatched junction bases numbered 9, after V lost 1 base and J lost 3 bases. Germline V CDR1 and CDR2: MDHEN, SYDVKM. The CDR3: CASSLSGDRDGDYGYTF. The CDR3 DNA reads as TGTGCCAGCAGTTTATCCGGGGACAGGGACGGGGACTATGGCTACACCTTC.

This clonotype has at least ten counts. The CDR3 loop reads CASSVGGGNSYEQYF. In nucleotides, the CDR3 is TGTGCCAGCAGCGTAGGGGGGGGGAACTCCTACGAGCAGTACTTC. This chain links TRBV9 with TRBJ2-7; TRBD2 agrees at 7 bases. This CDR3 region has 15 residues. From germline, CDR1 is SGDLS and CDR2 YYNGEE. V trimming: 0 bases; J trimming: 0 bases; junction bases outside the gene matches: 3.

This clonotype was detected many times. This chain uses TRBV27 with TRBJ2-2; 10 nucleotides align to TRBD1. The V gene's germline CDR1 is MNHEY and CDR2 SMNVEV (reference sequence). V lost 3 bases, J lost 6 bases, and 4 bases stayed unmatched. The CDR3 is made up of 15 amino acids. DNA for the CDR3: TGTGCCAGCAGTTTTTGGACAGGGGGTTCCGGGGAGCTGTTTTTT. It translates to CASSFWTGGSGELFF.

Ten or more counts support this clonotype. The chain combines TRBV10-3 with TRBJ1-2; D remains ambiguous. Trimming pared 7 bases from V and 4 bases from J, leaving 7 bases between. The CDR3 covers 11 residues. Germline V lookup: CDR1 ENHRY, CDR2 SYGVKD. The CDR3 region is CAINGVYGYTF. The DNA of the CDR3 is TGTGCCATCAACGGCGTCTATGGCTACACCTTC.

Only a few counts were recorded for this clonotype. Written as DNA, the CDR3 is TGTGCCAGCAGCTTGGATGACAGGGGAAGAGAGACCCAGTACTTC. Translated, it gives CASSLDDRGRETQYF. The V gene is TRBV5-6, the J gene TRBJ2-5; TRBD1 matches 8 bases. The length of the CDR3 is 15 residues. CDR1 SGHDT and CDR2 YYEEEE come from the germline V gene. V lost 0 bases to trimming and J lost 4 bases; unmatched junction nucleotides: 5.

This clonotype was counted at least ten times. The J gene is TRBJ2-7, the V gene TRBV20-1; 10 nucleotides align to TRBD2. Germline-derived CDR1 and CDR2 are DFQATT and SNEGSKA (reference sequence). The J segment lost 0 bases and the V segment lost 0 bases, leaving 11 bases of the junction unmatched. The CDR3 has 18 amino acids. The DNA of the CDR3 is TGCAGTGCTAGAGATGCGGGAGGACTAGCGGCCAGCTCCTACGAGCAGTACTTC. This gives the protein CSARDAGGLAASSYEQYF.

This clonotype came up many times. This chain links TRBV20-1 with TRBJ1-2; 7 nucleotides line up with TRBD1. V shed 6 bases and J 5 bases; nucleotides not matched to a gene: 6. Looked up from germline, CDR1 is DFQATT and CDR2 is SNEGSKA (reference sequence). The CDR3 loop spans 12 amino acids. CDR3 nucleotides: TGCAGTGCACGACAGGGCGGGTATGGCTACACCTTC. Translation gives CSARQGGYGYTF.

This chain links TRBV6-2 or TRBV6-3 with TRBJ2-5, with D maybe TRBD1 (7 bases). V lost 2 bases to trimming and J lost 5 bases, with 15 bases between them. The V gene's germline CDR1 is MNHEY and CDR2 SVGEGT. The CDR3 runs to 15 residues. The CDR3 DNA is TGTGCCAGCAGTTACCATCAGGGGGGAGCGGAGACCCAGTACTTC. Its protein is CASSYHQGGAETQYF.

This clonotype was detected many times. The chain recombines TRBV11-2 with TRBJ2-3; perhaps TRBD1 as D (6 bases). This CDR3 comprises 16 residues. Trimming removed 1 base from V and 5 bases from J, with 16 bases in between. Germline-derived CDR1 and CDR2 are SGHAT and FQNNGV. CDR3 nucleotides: TGTGCCAGCAGCTTAGCTCAGACCCGCAGGGGAGATACGCAGTATTTT. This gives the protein CASSLAQTRRGDTQYF.

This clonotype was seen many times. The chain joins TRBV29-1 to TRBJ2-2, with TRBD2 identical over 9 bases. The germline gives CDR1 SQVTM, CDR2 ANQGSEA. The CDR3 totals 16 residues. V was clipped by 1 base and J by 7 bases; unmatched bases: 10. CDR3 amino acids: CSVEVGSGSWFGELFF. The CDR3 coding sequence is TGCAGCGTTGAAGTAGGTAGCGGGAGCTGGTTCGGGGAGCTGTTTTTT.

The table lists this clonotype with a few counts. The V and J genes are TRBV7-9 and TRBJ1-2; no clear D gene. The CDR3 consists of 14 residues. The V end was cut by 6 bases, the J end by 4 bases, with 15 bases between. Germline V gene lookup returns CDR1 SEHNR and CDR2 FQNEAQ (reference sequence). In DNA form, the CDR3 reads TGTGCCAGCAGGATCGACGGGGAGATCTATGGCTACACCTTC. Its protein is CASRIDGEIYGYTF.

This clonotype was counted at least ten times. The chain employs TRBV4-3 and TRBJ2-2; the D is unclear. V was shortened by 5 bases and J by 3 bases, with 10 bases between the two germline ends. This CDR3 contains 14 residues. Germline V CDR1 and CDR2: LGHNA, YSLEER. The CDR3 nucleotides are TGCGCCAGCAGCGAGAGTCCGTACACCGGGGAGCTGTTTTTT. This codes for CASSESPYTGELFF.

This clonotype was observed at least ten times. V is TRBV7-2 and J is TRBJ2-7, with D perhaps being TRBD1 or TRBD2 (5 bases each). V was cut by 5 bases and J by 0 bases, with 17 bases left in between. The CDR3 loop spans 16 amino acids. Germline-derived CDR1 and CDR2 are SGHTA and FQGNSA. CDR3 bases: TGTGCCAGCAGCCCGCGTCCCGGGACGTACTCCTACGAGCAGTACTTC. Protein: CASSPRPGTYSYEQYF.

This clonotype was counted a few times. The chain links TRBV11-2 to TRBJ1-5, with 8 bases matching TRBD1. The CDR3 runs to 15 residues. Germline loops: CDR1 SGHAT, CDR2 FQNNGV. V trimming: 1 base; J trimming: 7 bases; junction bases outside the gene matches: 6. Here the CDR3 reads CASSLGTGRGQPQHF. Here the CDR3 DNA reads TGTGCCAGCAGCTTAGGGACAGGGCGCGGACAGCCCCAGCATTTT.

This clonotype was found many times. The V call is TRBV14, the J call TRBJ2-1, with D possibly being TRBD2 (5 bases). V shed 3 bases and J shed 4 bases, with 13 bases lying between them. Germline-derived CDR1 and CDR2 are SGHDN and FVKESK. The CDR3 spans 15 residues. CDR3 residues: CASSQPRQRYNEQFF. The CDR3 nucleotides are TGTGCCAGCAGCCAGCCGCGTCAGCGGTACAATGAGCAGTTCTTC.

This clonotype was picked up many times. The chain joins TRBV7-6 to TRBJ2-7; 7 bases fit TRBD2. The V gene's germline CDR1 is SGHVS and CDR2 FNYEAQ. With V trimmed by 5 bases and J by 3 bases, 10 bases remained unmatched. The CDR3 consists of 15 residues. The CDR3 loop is CASSQEASGFYEQYF. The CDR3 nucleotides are TGTGCCAGCAGCCAAGAGGCTAGCGGTTTCTACGAGCAGTACTTC.

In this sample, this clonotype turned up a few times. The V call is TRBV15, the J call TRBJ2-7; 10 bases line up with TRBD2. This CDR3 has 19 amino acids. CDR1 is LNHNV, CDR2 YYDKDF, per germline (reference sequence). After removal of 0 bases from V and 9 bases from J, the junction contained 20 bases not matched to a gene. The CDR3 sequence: CATSRDTSLASGGPNGQYF. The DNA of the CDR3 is TGTGCCACCAGCAGAGATACGAGTCTGGCTAGCGGGGGTCCGAACGGGCAGTACTTC.

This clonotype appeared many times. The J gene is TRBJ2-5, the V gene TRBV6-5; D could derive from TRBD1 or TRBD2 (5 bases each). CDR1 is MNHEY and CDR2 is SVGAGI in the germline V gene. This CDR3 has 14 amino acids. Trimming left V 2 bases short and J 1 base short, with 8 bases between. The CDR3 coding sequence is TGTGCCAGCAGTTACGGGGGTATCCAAGAGACCCAGTACTTC. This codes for CASSYGGIQETQYF.

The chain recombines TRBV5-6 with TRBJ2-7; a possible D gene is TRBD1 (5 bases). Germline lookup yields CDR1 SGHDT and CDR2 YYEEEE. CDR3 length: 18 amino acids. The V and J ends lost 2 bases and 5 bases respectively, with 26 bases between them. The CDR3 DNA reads TGTGCCAGCAGCTTTTGGATCAGGGCGACCGTTGAAAGTGACGAGCAGTACTTC. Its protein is CASSFWIRATVESDEQYF.

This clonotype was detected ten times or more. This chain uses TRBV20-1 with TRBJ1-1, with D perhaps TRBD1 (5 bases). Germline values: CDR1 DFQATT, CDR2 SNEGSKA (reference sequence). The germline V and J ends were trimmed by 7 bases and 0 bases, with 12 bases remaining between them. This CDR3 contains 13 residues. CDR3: CSVAGIMNTEAFF. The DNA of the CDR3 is TGCAGTGTAGCAGGGATCATGAACACTGAAGCTTTCTTT.